The subject of this entry is one TCR beta chain. Its antigen is unknown. This sample is part of a study of cytomegalovirus exposure and HLA in healthy donors. It was with 60 Vbeta and 13 Jbeta primers that the PCR ran. Produced via immunoSEQ multiplex PCR; TCRdb's table is partial and in-frame only. This sample has approximately 160,000 clones, with more than 80% found just once. Germline CDR1 reads SQVTM; CDR2 reads ANQGSEA. The CDR3 loop spans 13 amino acids. Between the trimmed V and J ends, which lost 1 base and 4 bases, there was a span of 10 bases. Study-wide results and limits: A few CMV-associated chains were confirmed in vitro to be specific for CMV antigens.

Healthy donors of bone marrow made up the group. Though nominally healthy at sampling, donors likely had unrecorded immune exposures. The receptor comes from a man younger than 35 in good health and CMV-seronegative. The sequencing sample was made of PBMCs. This chain uses TRBV29-1 with TRBJ2-5; D is perhaps TRBD1 (5 bases). CDR3 bases: TGCAGCGTTGAAGGCAGGGTCCGAGAGACCCAGTACTTC. This translates into CSVEGRVRETQYF.